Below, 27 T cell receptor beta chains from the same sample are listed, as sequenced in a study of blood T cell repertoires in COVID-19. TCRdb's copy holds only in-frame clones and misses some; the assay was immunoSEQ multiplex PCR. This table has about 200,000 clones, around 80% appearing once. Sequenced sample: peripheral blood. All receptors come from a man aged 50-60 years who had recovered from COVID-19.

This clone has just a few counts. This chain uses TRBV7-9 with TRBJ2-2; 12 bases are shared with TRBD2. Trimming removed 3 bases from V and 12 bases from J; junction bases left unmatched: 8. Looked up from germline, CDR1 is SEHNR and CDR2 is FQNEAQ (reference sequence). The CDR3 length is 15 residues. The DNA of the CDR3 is TGTGCCAGCAGCTTCACCCAAGGACTAGCGGGAAAGCTGTTTTTT. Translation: CASSFTQGLAGKLFF.

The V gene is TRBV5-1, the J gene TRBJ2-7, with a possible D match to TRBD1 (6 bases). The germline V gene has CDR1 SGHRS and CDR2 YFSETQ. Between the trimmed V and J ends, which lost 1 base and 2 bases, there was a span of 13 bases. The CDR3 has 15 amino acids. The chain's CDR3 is CASSLLQGPTYEQYF. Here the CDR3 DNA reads TGCGCCAGCAGCTTGTTACAGGGTCCGACCTACGAGCAGTACTTC.

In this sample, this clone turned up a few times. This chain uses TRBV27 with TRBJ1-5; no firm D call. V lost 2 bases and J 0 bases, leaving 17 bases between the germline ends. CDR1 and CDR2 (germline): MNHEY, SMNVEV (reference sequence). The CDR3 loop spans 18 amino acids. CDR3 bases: TGTGCCAGCAGTTTAAAGGCCCTAGCGGGATCTAGCAATCAGCCCCAGCATTTT. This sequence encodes CASSLKALAGSSNQPQHF.

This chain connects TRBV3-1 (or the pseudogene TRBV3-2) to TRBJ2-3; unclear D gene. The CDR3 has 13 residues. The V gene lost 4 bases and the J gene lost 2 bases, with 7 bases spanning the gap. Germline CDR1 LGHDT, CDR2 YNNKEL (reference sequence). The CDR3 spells CASSLSFTDTQYF. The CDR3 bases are TGTGCCAGCAGCCTCAGTTTCACAGATACGCAGTATTTT.

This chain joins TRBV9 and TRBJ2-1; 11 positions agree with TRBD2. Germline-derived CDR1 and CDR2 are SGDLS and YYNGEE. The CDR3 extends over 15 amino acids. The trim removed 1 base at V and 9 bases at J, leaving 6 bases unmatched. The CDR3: CASSVNSGRAAEQFF. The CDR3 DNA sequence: TGTGCCAGCAGCGTAAATAGCGGGAGGGCAGCTGAGCAGTTCTTC.

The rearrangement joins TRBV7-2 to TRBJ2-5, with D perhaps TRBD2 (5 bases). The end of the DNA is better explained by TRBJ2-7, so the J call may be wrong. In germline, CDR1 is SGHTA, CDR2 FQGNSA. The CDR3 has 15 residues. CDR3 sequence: CASSLSVSGYYEQYF. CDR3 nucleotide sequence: TGTGCCAGCAGCTTATCTGTATCGGGGTACTACGAGCAGTACTTC.

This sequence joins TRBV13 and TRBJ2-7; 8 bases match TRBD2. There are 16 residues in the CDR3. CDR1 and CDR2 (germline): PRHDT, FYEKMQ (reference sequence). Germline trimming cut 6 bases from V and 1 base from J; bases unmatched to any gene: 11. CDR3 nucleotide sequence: TGTGCCAGCAGGTCTACAGGGACTAGGGGTTCCTACGAGCAGTACTTC. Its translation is CASRSTGTRGSYEQYF.

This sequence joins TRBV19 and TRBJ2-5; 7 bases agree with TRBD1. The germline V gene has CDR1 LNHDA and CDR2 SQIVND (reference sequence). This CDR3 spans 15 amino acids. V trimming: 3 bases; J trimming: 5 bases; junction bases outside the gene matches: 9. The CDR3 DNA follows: TGTGCCAGTAGTATTGGAACAGGGGTTGGGGAGACCCAGTACTTC. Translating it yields CASSIGTGVGETQYF. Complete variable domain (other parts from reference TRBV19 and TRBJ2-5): DGGITQSPKYLFRKEGQNVTLSCEQNLNHDAMYWYRQDPGQGLRLIYYSQIVNDFQKGDIAEGYSVSREKKESFPLTVTSAQKNPTAFYLCASSIGTGVGETQYFGPGTRLLVL.

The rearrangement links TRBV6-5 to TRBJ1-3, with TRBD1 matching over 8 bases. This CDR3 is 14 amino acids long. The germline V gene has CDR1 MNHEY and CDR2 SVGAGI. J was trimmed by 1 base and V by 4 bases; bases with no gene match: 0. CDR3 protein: CASSWTGSGNTIYF. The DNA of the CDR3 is TGTGCCAGCAGTTGGACAGGGTCTGGAAACACCATATATTTT.

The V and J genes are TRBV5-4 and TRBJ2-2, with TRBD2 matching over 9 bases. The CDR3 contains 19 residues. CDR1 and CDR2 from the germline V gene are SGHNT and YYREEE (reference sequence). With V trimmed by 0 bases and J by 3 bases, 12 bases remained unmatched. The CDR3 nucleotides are TGTGCCAGCAGCTTGGAGGGCGGGAGGGCCTTGTCGGACACCGGGGAGCTGTTTTTT. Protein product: CASSLEGGRALSDTGELFF.

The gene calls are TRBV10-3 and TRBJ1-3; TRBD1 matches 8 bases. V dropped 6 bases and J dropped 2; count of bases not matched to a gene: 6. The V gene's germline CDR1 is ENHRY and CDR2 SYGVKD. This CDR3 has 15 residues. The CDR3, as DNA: TGTGCCATCAGCAATGCACAGGGGGCTGGAAACACCATATATTTT. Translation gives CAISNAQGAGNTIYF.

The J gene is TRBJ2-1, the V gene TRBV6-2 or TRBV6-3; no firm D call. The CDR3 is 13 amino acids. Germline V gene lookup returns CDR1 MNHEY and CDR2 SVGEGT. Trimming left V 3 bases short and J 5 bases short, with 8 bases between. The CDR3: CASSYSRNNEQFF. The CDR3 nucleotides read TGTGCCAGCAGTTATTCGAGAAACAATGAGCAGTTCTTC.

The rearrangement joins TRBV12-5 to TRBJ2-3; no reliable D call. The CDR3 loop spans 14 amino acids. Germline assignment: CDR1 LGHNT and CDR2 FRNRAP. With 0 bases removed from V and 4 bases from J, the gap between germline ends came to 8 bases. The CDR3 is CASGLVYGPDTQYF. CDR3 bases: TGTGCTAGTGGTTTGGTATATGGGCCAGATACGCAGTATTTT.

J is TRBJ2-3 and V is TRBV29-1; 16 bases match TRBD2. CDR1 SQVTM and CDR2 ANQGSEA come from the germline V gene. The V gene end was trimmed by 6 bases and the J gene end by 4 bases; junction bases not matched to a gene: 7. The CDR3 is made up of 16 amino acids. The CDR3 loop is CSVGGLAGGSADTQYF. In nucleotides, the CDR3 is TGCAGCGTGGGGGGACTAGCGGGAGGGAGCGCAGATACGCAGTATTTT.

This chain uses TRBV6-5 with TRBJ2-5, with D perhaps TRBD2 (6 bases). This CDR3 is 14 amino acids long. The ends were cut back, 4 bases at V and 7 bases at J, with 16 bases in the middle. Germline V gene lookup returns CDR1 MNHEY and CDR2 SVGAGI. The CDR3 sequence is CASSSSTSWATQYF. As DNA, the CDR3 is TGTGCCAGCAGTTCCTCGACTAGTTGGGCGACCCAGTACTTC.

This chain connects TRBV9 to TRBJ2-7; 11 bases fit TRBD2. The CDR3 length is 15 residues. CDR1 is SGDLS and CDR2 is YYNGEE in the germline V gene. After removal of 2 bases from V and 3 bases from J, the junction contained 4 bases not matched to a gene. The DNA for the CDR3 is TGTGCCAGCAGCGTTTCTAGCGGGAGGATCTACGAGCAGTACTTC. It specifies CASSVSSGRIYEQYF.

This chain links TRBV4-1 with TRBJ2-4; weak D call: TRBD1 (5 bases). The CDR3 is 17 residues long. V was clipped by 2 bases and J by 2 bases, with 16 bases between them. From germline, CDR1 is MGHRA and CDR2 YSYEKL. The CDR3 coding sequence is TGCGCCAGCAGCCAATACGCGTCAGGGATTTCCAAAAACATTCAGTACTTC. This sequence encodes CASSQYASGISKNIQYF.

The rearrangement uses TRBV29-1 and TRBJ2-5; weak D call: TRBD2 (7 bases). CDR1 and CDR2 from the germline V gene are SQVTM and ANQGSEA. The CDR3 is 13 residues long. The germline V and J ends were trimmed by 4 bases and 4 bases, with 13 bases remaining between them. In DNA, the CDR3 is TGCAGCGTTGGAGGGGGGGGGAGAGAGACCCAGTACTTC. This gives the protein CSVGGGGRETQYF.

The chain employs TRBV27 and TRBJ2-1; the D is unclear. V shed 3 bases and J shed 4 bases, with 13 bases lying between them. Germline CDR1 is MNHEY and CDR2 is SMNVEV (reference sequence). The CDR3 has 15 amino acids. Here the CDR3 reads CASSFISSIYNEQFF. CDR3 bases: TGTGCCAGCAGTTTTATTAGCAGTATTTACAATGAGCAGTTCTTC.

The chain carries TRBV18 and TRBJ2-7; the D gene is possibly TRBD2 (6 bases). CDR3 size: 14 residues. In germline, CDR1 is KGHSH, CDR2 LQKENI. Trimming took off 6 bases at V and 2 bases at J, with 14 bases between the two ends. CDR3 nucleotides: TGTGCCAGCTCCGGCCAGCGGACTACCTACGAGCAGTACTTC. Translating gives CASSGQRTTYEQYF.

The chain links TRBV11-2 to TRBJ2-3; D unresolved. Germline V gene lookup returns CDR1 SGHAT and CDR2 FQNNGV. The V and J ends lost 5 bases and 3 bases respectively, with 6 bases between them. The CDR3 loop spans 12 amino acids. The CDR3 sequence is CASSRLTDTQYF. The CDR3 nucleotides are TGTGCCAGCAGCCGCCTAACAGATACGCAGTATTTT.

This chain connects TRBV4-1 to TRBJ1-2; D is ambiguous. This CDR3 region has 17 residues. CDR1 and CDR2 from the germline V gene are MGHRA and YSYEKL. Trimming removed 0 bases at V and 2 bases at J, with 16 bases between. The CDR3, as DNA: TGCGCCAGCAGCCAAGATTTGGGCAATCCCAGGAACTATGGCTACACCTTC. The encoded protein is CASSQDLGNPRNYGYTF.

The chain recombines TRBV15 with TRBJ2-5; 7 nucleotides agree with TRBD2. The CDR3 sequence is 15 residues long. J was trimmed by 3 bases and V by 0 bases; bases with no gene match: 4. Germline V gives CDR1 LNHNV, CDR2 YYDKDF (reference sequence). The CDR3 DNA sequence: TGTGCCACCAGCAGAGATCTCGCGGGGGAAGAGACCCAGTACTTC. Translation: CATSRDLAGEETQYF.

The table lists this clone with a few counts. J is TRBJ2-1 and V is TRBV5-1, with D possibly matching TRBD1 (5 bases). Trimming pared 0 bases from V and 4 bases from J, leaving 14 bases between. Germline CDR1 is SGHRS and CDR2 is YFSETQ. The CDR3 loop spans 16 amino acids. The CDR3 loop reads CASSLGTQRLYNEQFF. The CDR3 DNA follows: TGCGCCAGCAGCTTGGGGACACAGAGGTTATACAATGAGCAGTTCTTC.

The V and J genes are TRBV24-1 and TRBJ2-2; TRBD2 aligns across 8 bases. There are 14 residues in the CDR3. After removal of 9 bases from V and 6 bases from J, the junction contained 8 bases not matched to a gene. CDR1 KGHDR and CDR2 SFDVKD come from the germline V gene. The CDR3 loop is CATGLSGIAGELFF. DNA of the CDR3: TGTGCCACCGGGCTTAGCGGGATAGCCGGGGAGCTGTTTTTT.

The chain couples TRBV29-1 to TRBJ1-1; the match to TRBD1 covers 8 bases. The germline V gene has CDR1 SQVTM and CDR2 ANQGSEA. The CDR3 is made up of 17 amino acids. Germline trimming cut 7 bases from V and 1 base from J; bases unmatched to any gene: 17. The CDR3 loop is CSALGGLGGQGNTEAFF. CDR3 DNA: TGCAGCGCACTAGGAGGGCTCGGCGGACAGGGGAACACTGAAGCTTTCTTT.

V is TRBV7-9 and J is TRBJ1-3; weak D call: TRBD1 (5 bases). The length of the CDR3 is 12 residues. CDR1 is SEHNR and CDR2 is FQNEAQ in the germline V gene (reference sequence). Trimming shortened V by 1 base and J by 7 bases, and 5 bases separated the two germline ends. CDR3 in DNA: TGTGCCAGCAGCTTAGACAGGAACACCATATATTTT. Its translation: CASSLDRNTIYF.